These T cell receptor beta chains were read from a single sample in a study of blood T cell repertoires in COVID-19. The table came from immunoSEQ multiplex PCR; TCRdb's copy has only in-frame clones and leaves some out. The repertoire holds fewer than 80,000 clones, with 90% as singletons. Material for sequencing was peripheral blood. The receptors were sampled from a man between 45 and 60 years old with acute or convalescent COVID-19. Both conserved end residues are trimmed from each CDR3.

V: TRBV2; J: TRBJ2-5; CDR3: ASSHRLAGHQETQY
V: TRBV6-5; J: TRBJ1-2; CDR3: ASKSAGMDGYT
V: TRBV5-6; J: TRBJ2-3; CDR3: ASSRTGADTDTQY
V: TRBV4-1; J: TRBJ2-7; CDR3: ASSQEPGQTYEQY
V: TRBV5-1; J: TRBJ2-7; CDR3: ASSLGLVGDEQY
V: TRBV6-5; J: TRBJ1-2; CDR3: ASRQGAYGYT
V: TRBV6-4; J: TRBJ2-1; CDR3: ASSDVDGGEQF
V: TRBV11-2; J: TRBJ2-7; CDR3: ASSAKAGGPSEQY
V: TRBV12-5; J: TRBJ2-7; CDR3: ASGLPYPGTGDEQY
V: TRBV11-2; J: TRBJ2-3; CDR3: ASSLVPPGGRASTQY
V: TRBV5-1; J: TRBJ2-7; CDR3: ASSPRRVSEQY
V: TRBV10-1; J: TRBJ1-4; CDR3: ASSRDRGLSTNEKLF
V: TRBV11-2; J: TRBJ1-1; CDR3: ASRSRGGNTEAF
V: TRBV2; J: TRBJ2-1; CDR3: ASSLSSAGIYNEQF
V: TRBV27; J: TRBJ1-1; CDR3: ASSLRTGGAGAEAF
V: TRBV6-6; J: TRBJ2-7; CDR3: ASSRQRTSAGREQY
V: TRBV19; J: TRBJ1-1; CDR3: ASSIAGQGAGTEAF
V: TRBV30; J: TRBJ1-1; CDR3: AWSVLESTEAF
V: TRBV10-1; J: TRBJ1-1; CDR3: ASSELQGVATEAF
V: TRBV2; J: TRBJ2-3; CDR3: ASSERGTDTQY
V: TRBV11-1; J: TRBJ2-7; CDR3: ASSLGLWGTGYEQY
V: TRBV5-1; J: TRBJ1-5; CDR3: ASREEGSGNQPQH
V: TRBV6-5; J: TRBJ2-7; CDR3: ASSYLSGPYEQY
V: TRBV7-6; J: TRBJ1-1; CDR3: ASSLTGGEAF